The next 24 T cell receptor beta chains were all read from a single sample in a study of molecular identifiers for immune sequencing clone quantification. TCRdb passed the PCR reads through MiXCR, listing each CDR3 protein once. Seen here are approximately 670,000 distinct CDR3 sequences, 20% observed once, and the top ten hold around 0.9%. The sample taken for sequencing was naive CD8+ T cells from blood, with Jurkat cell RNA spiked in. Subset defined: FACS-sorted CD8+CD4-CCR7+CD45RA+ naive T cells. These receptors were taken from a human donor in good health. Some libraries in this study had Jurkat cell RNA spiked in.

This clonotype was seen at least ten times. The rearrangement uses TRBV7-2 and TRBJ2-1; 11 bases agree with TRBD1. J lost 7 bases, V lost 7 bases, and 9 bases had no gene match. The CDR3 contains 15 residues. Germline V gives CDR1 SGHTA, CDR2 FQGNSA. The CDR3 loop is CASIPRDRGANEQFF. DNA of the CDR3: TGTGCCAGCATTCCCCGGGACAGGGGGGCGAATGAGCAGTTCTTC.

At least ten counts were recorded for this clonotype. This chain connects TRBV9 to TRBJ2-3; 8 bases agree with TRBD2. Germline V gene lookup returns CDR1 SGDLS and CDR2 YYNGEE. V lost 3 bases, J lost 0 bases, and 3 bases stayed unmatched. This CDR3 is built from 15 residues. The CDR3 is CASSAGGASTDTQYF. In nucleotides, the CDR3 is TGTGCCAGCAGCGCGGGAGGGGCCAGCACAGATACGCAGTATTTT.

This clonotype was counted many times. The J gene is TRBJ2-2, the V gene TRBV30; no clear D gene. CDR3 length: 12 amino acids. Between the trimmed V and J ends, which lost 3 bases and 1 base, there was a span of 3 bases. Germline CDR1 reads GTSNPN; CDR2 reads SVGIG (reference sequence). Written as DNA, the CDR3 is TGTGCCTGGAGCAGGAACACCGGGGAGCTGTTTTTT. As protein: CAWSRNTGELFF.

Details on this clonotype: Being one base from a much bigger clone, this may be a read error. This chain joins TRBV19 and TRBJ1-2; D uncertain. CDR1 and CDR2 (germline): LNHDA, SQIVND (reference sequence). The CDR3 has 15 amino acids. V was pared by 10 bases and J by 4 bases, with 22 bases between. For the CDR3, the DNA is TGTGCCAATAGAAACCGGGAGGCCAACCTCTATGGCTACACCTTC. Translated: CANRNREANLYGYTF.

This clonotype was recorded a few times. The rearrangement links TRBV19 to TRBJ2-7; the D gene could be TRBD1 or TRBD2 (5 bases each). Germline V gene sequence: CDR1 LNHDA, CDR2 SQIVND (reference sequence). CDR3 size: 16 residues. V was cut by 2 bases and J by 2 bases, with 16 bases left in between. CDR3 sequence (DNA): TGTGCCAGTAGTATACAGTGGCAGGGAGTACCCTACGAGCAGTACTTC. Translation: CASSIQWQGVPYEQYF.

This clonotype was recorded many times. The rearrangement uses TRBV12-3 or TRBV12-4 and TRBJ1-1, with 7 bases aligning to TRBD1. The V and J ends lost 6 bases and 11 bases, in that order; junction bases with no gene match: 15. This CDR3 is built from 14 residues. CDR3: CASSRGRGDFSAFF. CDR3 DNA sequence: TGTGCCAGCAGCCGGGGCAGGGGGGATTTCTCGGCTTTCTTT.

With regard to this clonotype: A much larger clonotype is one base distant, so this may be a read error. The rearrangement uses TRBV6-6 and TRBJ1-3; D perhaps matches TRBD1 (5 bases). This CDR3 has 13 amino acids. Germline V gene lookup returns CDR1 MNHNY and CDR2 SVGAGI (reference sequence). The CDR3 coding sequence is TGTGCCAGCAGACAGGACTCTGAAAACACCATATATTTT. It specifies CASRQDSENTIYF.

This clonotype has only one observation. With a much larger clone just one base away, this may be a read error. V gene TRBV7-9 combines with J gene TRBJ2-3, with 10 nucleotides matching TRBD2. The CDR3 extends over 16 amino acids. Germline V gene sequence: CDR1 SEHNR, CDR2 FQNEAQ (reference sequence). After removal of 4 bases from V and 8 bases from J, the junction contained 12 bases not matched to a gene. DNA for the CDR3: TGTGCCAGCAGCTCCAGGACTAGCGGCCCAGGAGGTACGCAGTATTTT. The encoded protein is CASSSRTSGPGGTQYF.

This clonotype was observed many times. The chain joins TRBV20-1 to TRBJ1-1; D is unclear. V shed 1 base and J shed 1 base, with 10 bases lying between them. The length of the CDR3 is 14 residues. Per germline, CDR1 DFQATT and CDR2 SNEGSKA (reference sequence). The DNA of the CDR3 is TGCAGTGCTAGAGTTCGGGCAGAGAACACTGAAGCTTTCTTT. Encoded protein: CSARVRAENTEAFF.

The sample holds many counts of this clonotype. This chain joins TRBV27 and TRBJ2-7, with 7 bases lining up with TRBD2. The CDR3 contains 15 residues. Trimming took 6 bases from V and 0 from J; bases not matched to a gene: 8. Germline loops: CDR1 MNHEY, CDR2 SMNVEV (reference sequence). The CDR3 sequence is CASRRPSGSSYEQYF. The CDR3 DNA reads TGTGCCAGCAGACGCCCTAGCGGATCCTCCTACGAGCAGTACTTC.

The V call is TRBV5-4, the J call TRBJ2-1; D possibly corresponds to TRBD2 (6 bases). CDR3 length: 12 amino acids. Germline CDR1 SGHNT, CDR2 YYREEE (reference sequence). V shed 5 bases and J shed 9 bases, with 12 bases lying between them. The CDR3 bases are TGTGCCAGCAGTCTGACGGGGGTTGAGCAGTTCTTC. Translating it yields CASSLTGVEQFF. Together with reference TRBV5-4 and TRBJ2-1, the CDR3 gives the full variable domain: ETGVTQSPTHLIKTRGQQVTLRCSSQSGHNTVSWYQQALGQGPQFIFQYYREEENGRGNFPPRFSGLQFPNYSSELNVNALELDDSALYLCASSLTGVEQFFGPGTRLTVL.

This clonotype was picked up many times. The V call is TRBV9, the J call TRBJ1-4; the D is unclear. Trimming shortened V by 4 bases and J by 4 bases, and 14 bases separated the two germline ends. The V gene's germline CDR1 is SGDLS and CDR2 YYNGEE. This CDR3 region has 15 residues. The CDR3 nucleotides read TGTGCCAGCAGCCTTAGCATGGGGAGTAATGAAAAACTGTTTTTT. Translated: CASSLSMGSNEKLFF.

This clonotype was seen repeatedly, ten times or more. The gene calls are TRBV9 and TRBJ2-5, with 8 bases aligning to TRBD2. This CDR3 has 14 residues. The V gene's germline CDR1 is SGDLS and CDR2 YYNGEE. J gave up 4 bases and V 4 bases, and 6 bases lay outside the gene matches. In DNA, the CDR3 is TGTGCCAGCAGCCGATATGGACTAGCAGAGACCCAGTACTTC. This codes for CASSRYGLAETQYF.

This clonotype has just a few counts. The chain uses TRBV2 and TRBJ2-7; D is undetermined. V was clipped by 6 bases and J by 4 bases, with 16 bases between them. CDR1 SNHLY and CDR2 FYNNEI come from the germline V gene. This CDR3 comprises 14 residues. Here the CDR3 DNA reads TGTGCCAGCAGCTCAACGGGCCTTGAATACGAGCAGTACTTC. Residues: CASSSTGLEYEQYF.

In this sample, this clonotype turned up many times. The chain recombines TRBV12-3 or TRBV12-4 with TRBJ1-2; D remains ambiguous. The ends were cut back, 7 bases at V and 4 bases at J, with 10 bases in the middle. This CDR3 comprises 12 residues. CDR3 residues: CASTTGIYGYTF. The CDR3 DNA follows: TGTGCCAGCACCACCGGGATCTATGGCTACACCTTC.

The CDR3 DNA sequence: TGTGCCAGCAGTATAATCCCCCGGGATACGCAGTATTTT. This sequence encodes CASSIIPRDTQYF. The V gene is TRBV27, the J gene TRBJ2-3, with D unclear. V shed 5 bases and J shed 6 bases, with 12 bases lying between them. Germline V gene lookup returns CDR1 MNHEY and CDR2 SMNVEV (reference sequence). The CDR3 runs to 13 residues.

In the case of this clonotype: One junction end disagrees with the germline gene, perhaps due to a read error. The gene calls are TRBV7-8 and TRBJ1-3; D possibly corresponds to TRBD1 (5 bases). CDR3 length equals 15 residues. Germline lookup yields CDR1 SGHVS and CDR2 FQNEAQ. The chain's CDR3 is CASSMGRTSGNTIHF. DNA for the CDR3: TGTGCCAGCAGCATGGGACGGACCTCTGGAAACACCATACATTTT. The entire variable domain, with the rest obtained from reference TRBV7-8 and TRBJ1-3, is as follows: GAGVSQSPRYKVAKRGQDVALRCDPISGHVSLFWYQQALGQGPEFLTYFQNEAQLDKSGLPSDRFFAERPEGSVSTLKIQRTQQEDSAVYLCASSMGRTSGNTIHFGEGSWLTVV.

The chain has TRBV20-1 and TRBJ2-3; no firm D call. Germline CDR1 DFQATT, CDR2 SNEGSKA (reference sequence). Trimming removed 6 bases at V and 5 bases at J, with 18 bases between. CDR3 length: 14 residues. CDR3 sequence reads: CSAFGNSYLDTQYF. The CDR3 bases are TGCAGTGCCTTCGGTAATAGTTATTTAGATACGCAGTATTTT.

The chain combines TRBV5-1 with TRBJ1-1; TRBD1 aligns across 8 bases. Trimming cost V 4 bases and J 0 bases; bases outside gene matches: 5. The CDR3 is 15 residues long. CDR1 is SGHRS, CDR2 YFSETQ, per germline. This CDR3 reads CASSGPRGLNTEAFF. In DNA, the CDR3 is TGCGCCAGCAGCGGCCCCAGGGGGCTGAACACTGAAGCTTTCTTT.

This clonotype was picked up a small number of times. A much larger clone lies a single base off, so this may be a read error. The V call is TRBV20-1, the J call TRBJ2-7; unclear D gene. The CDR3 covers 13 residues. The V end lost 5 bases, the J end lost 1 base, and 12 bases lay between the germline ends. Germline V lookup: CDR1 DFQATT, CDR2 SNEGSKA (reference sequence). The CDR3 region has the DNA TGCAGTGCTCCCGGACCTGCATCCTACGAGCAGTACTTC. It codes for CSAPGPASYEQYF.

The sample holds one count of this clonotype. Since a much larger clone is just one base distant, this may be a read error. The chain has TRBV10-1 and TRBJ2-7, with 8 bases aligning to TRBD1. The CDR3 is 13 residues long. CDR1 is WNHNN, CDR2 SYGVQD, per germline (reference sequence). V shed 7 bases and J 3 bases; nucleotides not matched to a gene: 5. The CDR3 bases are TGCGCCAGCAAGGGACAGGTTTACTACGAGCAGTACTTC. It specifies CASKGQVYYEQYF.

This clonotype was recorded many times. The chain carries TRBV6-2 or TRBV6-3 and TRBJ1-1; D remains unclear. Germline V gene data show CDR1 as MNHEY and CDR2 as SVGEGT. This CDR3 comprises 13 residues. V was cut by 0 bases and J by 7 bases, with 9 bases left in between. The CDR3 sequence: CASSYSSYSEAFF. CDR3 in DNA: TGTGCCAGCAGTTACTCGAGTTACAGTGAAGCTTTCTTT.

Details on this clonotype: The junction differs from germline at one of its ends, possibly a read error. The chain is built from TRBV12-3 or TRBV12-4 and TRBJ2-3; TRBD1 matches 9 bases. This CDR3 contains 15 residues. This CDR3 reads CAGRTGVFASDTQYF. CDR3 DNA sequence: TGTGCCGGCAGGACAGGGGTCTTTGCGTCTGATACGCAGTATTTT.

The J gene is TRBJ1-1, the V gene TRBV12-3 or TRBV12-4; TRBD1 is a possible D gene (5 bases). V was trimmed by 7 bases and J by 8 bases, leaving 14 bases between them. This CDR3 contains 12 residues. Here the CDR3 reads CASTTHGGEAFF. CDR3 DNA sequence: TGTGCCAGCACCACGCACGGGGGAGAAGCTTTCTTT.